Listed below are T cell receptor beta chains from one sample, sequenced in a study of cytomegalovirus exposure and HLA in healthy donors. The data were produced by immunoSEQ multiplex PCR, yet TCRdb's version contains in-frame clones alone and is incomplete. The table has some 260,000 clones, roughly 87% seen once. The sample comprised PBMCs. The source is a young man in good health and CMV-seropositive. The CDR3 runs from the conserved cysteine through the conserved F or W. The D gene is left open where the match is weak. Rows may omit the clone size; those that give it use once, few, many or a size class.

TRBV29-1	once	TRBJ2-3	NA	TGCAGCGTTGAATTGGACGTCACGGATTCCACAGATACGCAGTATTTT	CSVELDVTDSTDTQYF
TRBV7-6	NA	TRBJ2-1	TRBD2	TGTGCCAGCAGCCTTCTACCTAGCGGGAGGGATTCATACAATGAGCAGTTCTTC	CASSLLPSGRDSYNEQFF
TRBV29-1	few	TRBJ2-5	NA	TGCAGCGCTCTTTGGGGAAGACAAGAGACCCAGTACTTC	CSALWGRQETQYF
TRBV5-4	NA	TRBJ1-4	NA	TGTGCCAGCAGCTTGTGGGGTTTCGATGAAAAACTGTTTTTT	CASSLWGFDEKLFF
TRBV19	NA	TRBJ1-1	NA	TGTGCCGGGGTTGGGGCTTTCTTT	CAGVGAFF
TRBV30	NA	TRBJ2-6	TRBD1	TGTGCCTGGACTCAGGGGGCGGTTGGGGCCAACGTCCTGACTTTC	CAWTQGAVGANVLTF
TRBV27	NA	TRBJ1-1	NA	TGTGCCAGCAGTTTGCTTTCCCGGGGGGGGATACGCACTGAAGCTTTCTTT	CASSLLSRGGIRTEAFF
TRBV9	NA	TRBJ2-7	NA	TGTGCCAGCAGCCCCCGGGACCGAGAGAGCTACGAGCAGTACTTC	CASSPRDRESYEQYF
TRBV29-1	NA	TRBJ2-2	TRBD1	TGCAGCGTTGGTCCCAGGGGGATCGCCGGGGAGCTGTTTTTT	CSVGPRGIAGELFF
TRBV4-3	NA	TRBJ2-1	NA	TGCGCCAGCAGCCAAGATCCCTTTGGATCGTCCTACAATGAGCAGTTCTTC	CASSQDPFGSSYNEQFF
TRBV5-6	NA	TRBJ1-1	NA	TGTGCCAGCAGCTTGCTGTCCAGTCGCAACACTGAAGCTTTCTTT	CASSLLSSRNTEAFF
TRBV6-5	NA	TRBJ1-4	TRBD1	TGTGCCAGCAGTTACGGGACAGGGAGAGGTGAAAAACTGTTTTTT	CASSYGTGRGEKLFF
TRBV7-2	NA	TRBJ1-2	TRBD1	TGTGCCAGCAGCGCCGACAGGGCTTATGGCTACACCTTC	CASSADRAYGYTF
TRBV5-1	NA	TRBJ2-1	TRBD1	TGCGCCAGCAGCAGCAAACCGGGACAGGGATACAATGAGCAGTTCTTC	CASSSKPGQGYNEQFF
TRBV7-8	NA	TRBJ2-1	TRBD2	TGTGCCAGCAGCTTGGCCCCGGGGCTAGCGGGGTACAATGAGCAGTTCTTC	CASSLAPGLAGYNEQFF
TRBV9	NA	TRBJ2-1	TRBD2	TGTGCCAGCAGCGTTACTAGCGGGGTGAGCTCCTACAATGAGCAGTTCTTC	CASSVTSGVSSYNEQFF
TRBV14	few	TRBJ1-1	NA	TGTGCCAGCAGCTCGGGGTTCGGCACTGAAGCTTTCTTT	CASSSGFGTEAFF
TRBV19	once	TRBJ1-2	TRBD1	TGTGCCAGTAGCCCGGGGACAGGGGGGAACTATGGCTACACCTTC	CASSPGTGGNYGYTF
TRBV4-1	few	TRBJ1-2	TRBD1	TGCGCCAGCAGCCAGGATCACAGGGGGCCGTACTATGGCTACACCTTC	CASSQDHRGPYYGYTF
TRBV6-6	NA	TRBJ1-5	NA	TGTGCCAGCAGTCGGGCAGGCGGCCAGCCCCAGCATTTT	CASSRAGGQPQHF
TRBV5-1	NA	TRBJ1-5	NA	TGCGCCAGCAGCTTGGATGGGGGGAATCAGCCCCAGCATTTT	CASSLDGGNQPQHF
TRBV29-1	NA	TRBJ1-1	NA	TGCAGCTCGCGGGACACGAACACTGAAGCTTTCTTT	CSSRDTNTEAFF
TRBV7-9	NA	TRBJ1-1	NA	TGTGCCAGCGAACTCTTTCGGAACACTGAAGCTTTCTTT	CASELFRNTEAFF
TRBV10-3	NA	TRBJ2-7	TRBD2	TGTGCCATCAGCGGGACTAGCTACGAGCAGTACTTC	CAISGTSYEQYF
TRBV5-1	NA	TRBJ2-5	TRBD1	TGCGCCAGCAGCGGGCTGGACAGGGGCCAAGAGACCCAGTACTTC	CASSGLDRGQETQYF
TRBV7-6	many	TRBJ1-3	NA	TGTGCCAGCAGCCCAAACAGGATCTCTGGAAACACCATATATTTT	CASSPNRISGNTIYF
TRBV6-1	once	TRBJ1-4	NA	TGTGCCAGCAGCCTATCGCACCCGCAAAAACTGTTTTTT	CASSLSHPQKLFF
TRBV19	NA	TRBJ1-1	NA	TGTGCCAGTAGTTACAGGGATTCGGACACTGAAGCTTTCTTT	CASSYRDSDTEAFF
TRBV2	once	TRBJ2-1	TRBD1	TGTGCCAGCAGTGCAAGACAGGGGGGATACAATGAGCAGTTCTTC	CASSARQGGYNEQFF
TRBV6-1	NA	TRBJ2-7	TRBD1	TGTGCCAGCAGTGAACCGGGACAGGAGACCTACGAGCAGTACTTC	CASSEPGQETYEQYF
TRBV6-5	NA	TRBJ2-7	NA	TGTGCCAGCTCCGGCCCGGAAACGTACGAGCAGTACTTC	CASSGPETYEQYF
TRBV11-2	NA	TRBJ1-3	NA	TGTGCCAGCAGCTTCGGGGCCATTGGAAACACCATATATTTT	CASSFGAIGNTIYF
TRBV10-2	NA	TRBJ2-7	TRBD2	TGCGCCAGCAGTGACCTTGGACTAGCGGGCTACGAGCAGTACTTC	CASSDLGLAGYEQYF
TRBV18	NA	TRBJ1-3	TRBD1	TGTGCCAGCTTAGGGGGCGCTGGAAACACCATATATTTT	CASLGGAGNTIYF
TRBV7-9	NA	TRBJ1-4	NA	TGTGCCAGCAGCTTTCTCTCGGCAGGGGAAGGAGAAAAACTGTTTTTT	CASSFLSAGEGEKLFF
TRBV4-1	NA	TRBJ1-4	NA	TGCGCCAGCAGCCAATTCCACATGGCCCGGAATGAAAAACTGTTTTTT	CASSQFHMARNEKLFF
TRBV5-1	NA	TRBJ1-2	NA	TGCGCCAGCAGCCAGGACCCTCTTAACTATGGCTACACCTTC	CASSQDPLNYGYTF
TRBV7-2	NA	TRBJ2-5	NA	TGTGCCAGCAGCTTAAGGACTACACAAGAGACCCAGTACTTC	CASSLRTTQETQYF
TRBV6-5	NA	TRBJ1-1	NA	TGTGCCAGCAGTCCGGACGGAAAGAACACTGAAGCTTTCTTT	CASSPDGKNTEAFF
TRBV18	NA	TRBJ1-1	NA	TGTGCCAGCTCACCACGTGCCACTGAAGCTTTCTTT	CASSPRATEAFF
TRBV6-8	NA	TRBJ2-1	NA	TGTGCCAGCAGTCATGCCGACACTTACAATGAGCAGTTCTTC	CASSHADTYNEQFF
TRBV6-4	NA	TRBJ1-2	TRBD1	TGTGCCAGCAGTGGGGGACAGAACTATGGCTACACCTTC	CASSGGQNYGYTF
TRBV7-9	NA	TRBJ2-3	TRBD2	TGTGCCAGCAGCGTAGCGGGGACAGATACGCAGTATTTT	CASSVAGTDTQYF
TRBV28	NA	TRBJ2-1	TRBD1	TGTGCCAGCAGTCTAAAAGGGACAGGGGATGACAATGAGCAGTTCTTC	CASSLKGTGDDNEQFF
TRBV5-5	once	TRBJ1-2	NA	TGTGCCAGCAGTCGTGGGACACCGAGTACTTTTGGCTATGGCTACACCTTC	CASSRGTPSTFGYGYTF